This entry concerns a single TCR beta chain. Its antigen is undetermined. This record belongs to a study of T cells in Graves' hyperthyroidism and ophthalmopathy. Study-wide findings and caveats: Ophthalmopathy was predicted by the model a median of roughly 6 months ahead of onset. Most expanded thyroid clonotypes above 0.001 recurred in blood.

On the basis of clinical symptoms, serum thyroxine and TRAb, thyroid ultrasound and orbital computed tomography, diagnoses were made. TCR beta CDR3 region amplification was performed from RNA transcripts. A set of HTBI primers served as the primers for a first-round RT-PCR of the TCR CDR3. TCRdb itself ran the multiplex PCR reads through MiXCR, one entry per CDR3 protein. The sample contains hundreds of thousands of distinct CDR3 sequences, roughly 45% of which appear only once. The source material was peripheral blood or thyroid tissue (not recorded which). This TCR derives from an adult man with Graves' disease, either hyperthyroidism or ophthalmopathy (not recorded which).

This CDR3 is CASSLGGQLAGGASYEQYF. CDR3 bases: TGCGCCAGCAGCTTGGGGGGGCAACTAGCGGGTGGCGCCTCCTACGAGCAGTACTTC. This rearrangement joins TRBV5-1 to TRBJ2-7; TRBD2 matches 9 bases. CDR3 length: 19 amino acids. The V segment lost 0 bases and the J segment 0 bases; nucleotides outside the gene matches: 13. The germline gives CDR1 SGHRS, CDR2 YFSETQ.